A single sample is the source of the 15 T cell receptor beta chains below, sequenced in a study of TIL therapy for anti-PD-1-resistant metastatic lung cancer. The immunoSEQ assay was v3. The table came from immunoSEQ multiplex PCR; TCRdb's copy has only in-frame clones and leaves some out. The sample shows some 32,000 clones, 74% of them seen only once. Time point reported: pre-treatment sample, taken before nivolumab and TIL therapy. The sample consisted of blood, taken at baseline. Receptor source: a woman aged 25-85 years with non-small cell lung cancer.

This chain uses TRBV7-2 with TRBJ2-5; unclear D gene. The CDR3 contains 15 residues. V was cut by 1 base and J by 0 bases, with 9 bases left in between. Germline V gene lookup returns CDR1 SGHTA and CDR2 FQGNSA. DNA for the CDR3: TGTGCCAGCAGCTTAGGGTCGACAAACCAAGAGACCCAGTACTTC. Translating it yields CASSLGSTNQETQYF.

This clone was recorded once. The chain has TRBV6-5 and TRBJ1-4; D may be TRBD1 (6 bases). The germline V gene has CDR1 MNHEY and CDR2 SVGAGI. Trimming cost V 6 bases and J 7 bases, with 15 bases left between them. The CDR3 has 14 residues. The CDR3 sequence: CASRPNTGSEKLFF. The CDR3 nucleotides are TGTGCCAGCAGACCGAATACAGGGAGTGAAAAACTGTTTTTT.

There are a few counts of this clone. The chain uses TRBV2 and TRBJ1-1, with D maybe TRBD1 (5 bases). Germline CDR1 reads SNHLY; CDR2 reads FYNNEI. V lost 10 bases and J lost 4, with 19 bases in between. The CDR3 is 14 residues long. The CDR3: CAKTDSKGGTEAFF. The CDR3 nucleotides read TGTGCCAAAACCGACAGCAAAGGCGGCACTGAAGCTTTCTTT.

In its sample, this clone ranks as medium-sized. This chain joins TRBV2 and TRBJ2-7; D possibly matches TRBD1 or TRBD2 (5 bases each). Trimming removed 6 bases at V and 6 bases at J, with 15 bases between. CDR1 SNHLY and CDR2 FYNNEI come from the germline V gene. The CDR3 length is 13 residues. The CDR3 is CASRGPKNIEQYF. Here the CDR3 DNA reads TGTGCCAGCAGGGGACCGAAAAATATCGAGCAGTACTTC.

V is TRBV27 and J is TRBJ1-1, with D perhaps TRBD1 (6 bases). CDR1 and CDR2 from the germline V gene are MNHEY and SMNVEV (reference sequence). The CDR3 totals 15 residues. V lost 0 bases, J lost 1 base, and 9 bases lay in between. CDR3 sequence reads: CASSLSPGQNTEAFF. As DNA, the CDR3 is TGTGCCAGCAGTTTATCCCCGGGACAGAACACTGAAGCTTTCTTT.

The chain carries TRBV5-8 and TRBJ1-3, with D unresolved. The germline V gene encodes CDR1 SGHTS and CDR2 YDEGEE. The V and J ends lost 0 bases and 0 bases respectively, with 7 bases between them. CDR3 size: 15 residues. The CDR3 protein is CASSLGPSSGNTIYF. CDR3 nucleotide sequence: TGTGCCAGCAGCTTGGGGCCGTCCTCTGGAAACACCATATATTTT.

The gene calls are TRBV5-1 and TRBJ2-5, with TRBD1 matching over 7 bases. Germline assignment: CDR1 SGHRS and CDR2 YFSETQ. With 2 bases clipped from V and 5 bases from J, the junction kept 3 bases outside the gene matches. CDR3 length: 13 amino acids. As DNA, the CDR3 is TGCGCCAGCAGCTTAGGACAGGCGGAGACCCAGTACTTC. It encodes CASSLGQAETQYF.

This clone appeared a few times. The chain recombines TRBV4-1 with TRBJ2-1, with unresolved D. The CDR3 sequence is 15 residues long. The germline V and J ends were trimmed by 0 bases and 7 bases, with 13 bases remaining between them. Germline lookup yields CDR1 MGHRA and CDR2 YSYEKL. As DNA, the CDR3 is TGCGCCAGCAGCCAAGATTCACAGCTAAGGAATGAGCAGTTCTTC. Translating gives CASSQDSQLRNEQFF.

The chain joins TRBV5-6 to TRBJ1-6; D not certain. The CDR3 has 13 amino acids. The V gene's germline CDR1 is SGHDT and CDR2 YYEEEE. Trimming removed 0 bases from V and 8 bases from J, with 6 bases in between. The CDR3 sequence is CASSLGQYSPLHF. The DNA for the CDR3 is TGTGCCAGCAGCTTGGGGCAGTATTCACCCCTCCACTTT.

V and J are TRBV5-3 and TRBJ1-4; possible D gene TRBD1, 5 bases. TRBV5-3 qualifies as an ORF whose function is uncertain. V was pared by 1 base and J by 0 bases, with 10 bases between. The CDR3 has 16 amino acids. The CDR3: CARSLRGLATNEKLFF. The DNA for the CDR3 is TGTGCCAGAAGCTTGAGGGGACTTGCAACTAATGAAAAACTGTTTTTT.

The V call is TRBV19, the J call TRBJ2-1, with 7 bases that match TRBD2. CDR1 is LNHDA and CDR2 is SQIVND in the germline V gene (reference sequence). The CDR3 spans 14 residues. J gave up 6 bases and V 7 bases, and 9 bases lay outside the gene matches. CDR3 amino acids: CASTEGGPINEQFF. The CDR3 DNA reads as TGTGCCAGTACAGAGGGAGGGCCTATCAATGAGCAGTTCTTC.

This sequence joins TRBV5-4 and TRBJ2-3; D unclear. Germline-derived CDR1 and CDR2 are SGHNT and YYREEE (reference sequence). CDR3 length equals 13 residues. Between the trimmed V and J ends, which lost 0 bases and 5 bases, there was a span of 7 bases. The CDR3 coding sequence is TGTGCCAGCAGCTTGGTTTCGGTAGATACGCAGTATTTT. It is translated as CASSLVSVDTQYF.

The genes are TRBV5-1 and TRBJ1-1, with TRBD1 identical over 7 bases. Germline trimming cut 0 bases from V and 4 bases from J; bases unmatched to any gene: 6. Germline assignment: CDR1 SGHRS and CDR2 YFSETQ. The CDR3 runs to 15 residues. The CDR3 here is CASSLGQGQSTEAFF. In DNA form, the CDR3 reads TGCGCCAGCAGCTTGGGACAGGGTCAAAGCACTGAAGCTTTCTTT. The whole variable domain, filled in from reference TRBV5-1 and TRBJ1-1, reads KAGVTQTPRYLIKTRGQQVTLSCSPISGHRSVSWYQQTPGQGLQFLFEYFSETQRNKGNFPGRFSGRQFSNSRSEMNVSTLELGDSALYLCASSLGQGQSTEAFFGQGTRLTVV.

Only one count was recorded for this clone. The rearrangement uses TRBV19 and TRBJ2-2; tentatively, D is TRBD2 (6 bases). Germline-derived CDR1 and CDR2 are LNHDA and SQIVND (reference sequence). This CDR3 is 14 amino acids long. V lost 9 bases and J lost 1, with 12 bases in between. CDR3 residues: CASRIAVNTGELFF. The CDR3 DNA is TGTGCCAGCCGAATAGCGGTGAACACCGGGGAGCTGTTTTTT. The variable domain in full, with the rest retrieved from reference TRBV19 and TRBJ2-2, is DGGITQSPKYLFRKEGQNVTLSCEQNLNHDAMYWYRQDPGQGLRLIYYSQIVNDFQKGDIAEGYSVSREKKESFPLTVTSAQKNPTAFYLCASRIAVNTGELFFGEGSRLTVL.

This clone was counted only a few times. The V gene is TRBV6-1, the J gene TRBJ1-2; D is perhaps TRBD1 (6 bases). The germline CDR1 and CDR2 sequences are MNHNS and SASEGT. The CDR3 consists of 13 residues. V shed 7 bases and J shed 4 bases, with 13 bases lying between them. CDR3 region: CASTEEGGYGYTF. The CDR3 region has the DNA TGTGCCAGCACCGAAGAGGGGGGCTATGGCTACACCTTC.